A single T cell receptor beta chain is shown here with its context. Original processing methods: Reference gene primers were amplified, and this amplification served to estimate nucleated cell counts. TCRdb's copy holds only in-frame clones and misses some; the assay was immunoSEQ multiplex PCR. V, J and clone size derive from that table, while D and trimming were established from the DNA sequence. The top ten hold over 3.5% of the sample, which has 300,000 to 350,000 clones, around 91% seen once. Germline V gene data show CDR1 as SNHLY and CDR2 as FYNNEI. Trimming took 7 bases from V and 4 from J, leaving 10 bases between them. The length of the CDR3 is 12 residues. These data are taken from a study of blood T cell repertoires in COVID-19. Study details: Samples of COVID-19 (acute and convalescent) were obtained from the United States, Italy and Spain. Sample material is recorded as cDNA or gDNA derived from T cells, B-cell-depleted T cells, or PBMCs.

Self-reported history from a screening survey and questionnaire set each donor's cohort. The chain employs TRBV2 and TRBJ1-1; D is possibly TRBD1 (5 bases). This clonotype was sampled from a woman under 30 with acute COVID-19. Sequencing was done on a sample of PBMCs or T cells enriched from blood (not recorded which). The CDR3 loop is CASKGEATEAFF. The CDR3 bases are TGTGCCAGCAAAGGGGAAGCCACTGAAGCTTTCTTT.